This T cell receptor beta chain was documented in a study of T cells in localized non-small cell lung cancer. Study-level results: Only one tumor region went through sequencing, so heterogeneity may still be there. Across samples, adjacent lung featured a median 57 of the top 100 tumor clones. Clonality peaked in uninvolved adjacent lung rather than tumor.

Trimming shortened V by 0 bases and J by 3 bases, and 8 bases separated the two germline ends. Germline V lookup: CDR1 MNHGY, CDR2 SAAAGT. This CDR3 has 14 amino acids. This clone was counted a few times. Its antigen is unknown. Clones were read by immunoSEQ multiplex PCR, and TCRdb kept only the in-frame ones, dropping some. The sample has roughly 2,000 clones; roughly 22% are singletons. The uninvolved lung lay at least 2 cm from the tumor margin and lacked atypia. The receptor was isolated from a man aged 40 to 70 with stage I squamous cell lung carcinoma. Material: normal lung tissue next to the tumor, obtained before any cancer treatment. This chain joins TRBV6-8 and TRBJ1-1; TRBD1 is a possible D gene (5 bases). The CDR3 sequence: CASSYSGRDTEAFF. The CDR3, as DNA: TGTGCCAGCAGTTACTCCGGCAGGGACACTGAAGCTTTCTTT.